Shown below are 22 T cell receptor beta chains from a single sample sequenced in a study of T cells after yellow fever vaccination. TCRdb recomputed calls from the 5' RACE reads with MiXCR, one row per CDR3 protein. Here the sample spans about 320,000 distinct CDR3 sequences, approximately 4.3% being singletons. Sequences were derived from PBMCs, sampled 15 days after the yellow fever booster vaccination. These receptors were collected from a man aged 18 to 29 who received the YFV17D yellow fever vaccine.

This clonotype came up a few times. As DNA, the CDR3 is TGTGCCAGCAGCTTAGGCTATGGGGCCAACGTCCTGACTTTC. It codes for CASSLGYGANVLTF. The J gene is TRBJ2-6, the V gene TRBV7-8, with D unresolved. Trimming took 1 base from V and 3 from J, leaving 4 bases between them. The CDR3 runs to 14 residues. The germline V gene has CDR1 SGHVS and CDR2 FQNEAQ.

The chain joins TRBV28 to TRBJ1-4; D is ambiguous. V lost 5 bases and J 4 bases, leaving 5 bases between the germline ends. CDR1 and CDR2 from the germline V gene are MDHEN and SYDVKM. The CDR3 has 12 amino acids. The CDR3 loop reads CASSTHNEKLFF. CDR3 in DNA: TGTGCCAGCAGTACCCATAATGAAAAACTGTTTTTT.

This clonotype showed up many times. The gene calls are TRBV5-1 and TRBJ1-1; a possible D gene is TRBD1 (5 bases). The CDR3 consists of 14 residues. Germline CDR1 SGHRS, CDR2 YFSETQ. V was shortened by 4 bases and J by 0 bases, with 10 bases between the two germline ends. CDR3 sequence: CASSGKGMNTEAFF. In DNA form, the CDR3 reads TGCGCCAGCAGCGGCAAGGGGATGAACACTGAAGCTTTCTTT.

This clonotype has ten or more counts. CDR3: CASSFRGAGTYEQYF. CDR3 nucleotides: TGTGCCAGCAGTTTTAGGGGGGCAGGCACCTACGAGCAGTACTTC. The gene calls are TRBV12-3 or TRBV12-4 and TRBJ2-7, with D perhaps given as TRBD1 or TRBD2 (6 bases each). The CDR3 length is 15 residues. V was shortened by 3 bases and J by 2 bases, with 14 bases between the two germline ends.

Ten or more counts support this clonotype. V usage is TRBV7-3 and J usage is TRBJ2-2, with TRBD2 matching 8 bases. Germline loops: CDR1 SGHTA, CDR2 FQGTGA. CDR3 size: 15 residues. V shed 7 bases and J 6 bases; nucleotides not matched to a gene: 10. Here the CDR3 reads CASTPGGLVSGELFF. CDR3 bases: TGTGCCAGCACCCCTGGGGGACTAGTATCCGGGGAGCTGTTTTTT.

This clonotype was detected a few times. The chain couples TRBV4-1 to TRBJ2-2, with D unclear. The V gene lost 1 base and the J gene lost 7 bases, with 16 bases spanning the gap. CDR3 length: 16 residues. CDR1 is MGHRA and CDR2 is YSYEKL in the germline V gene. CDR3 protein: CASSQGSPPGFGELFF. The CDR3 coding sequence is TGCGCCAGCAGCCAAGGAAGTCCCCCGGGTTTCGGGGAGCTGTTTTTT.

The sample holds many counts of this clonotype. The rearrangement uses TRBV5-1 and TRBJ1-1; D perhaps matches TRBD1 (5 bases). Trimming shortened V by 4 bases and J by 4 bases, and 14 bases separated the two germline ends. This CDR3 spans 14 amino acids. The V gene's germline CDR1 is SGHRS and CDR2 YFSETQ. CDR3: CASSEGSGGTEAFF. For the CDR3, the DNA is TGCGCCAGCAGCGAGGGGTCTGGGGGCACTGAAGCTTTCTTT. Combining the CDR3 with reference TRBV5-1 and TRBJ1-1 gives the whole variable domain KAGVTQTPRYLIKTRGQQVTLSCSPISGHRSVSWYQQTPGQGLQFLFEYFSETQRNKGNFPGRFSGRQFSNSRSEMNVSTLELGDSALYLCASSEGSGGTEAFFGQGTRLTVV.

CDR3 in amino acids: CASSEIRVFEKLFF. The CDR3 nucleotides read TGTGCCAGCAGTGAAATCCGAGTTTTTGAAAAACTGTTTTTT. The chain links TRBV2 to TRBJ1-4; no reliable D call. The CDR3 has 14 residues. In germline, CDR1 is SNHLY, CDR2 FYNNEI. V was shortened by 2 bases and J by 7 bases, with 11 bases between the two germline ends.

This clonotype was recorded many times. The V call is TRBV7-2, the J call TRBJ2-5; 7 bases align to TRBD1. This CDR3 has 13 amino acids. Germline values: CDR1 SGHTA, CDR2 FQGNSA. The junction had 15 bases not matched to a gene; V was cut back by 6 bases and J by 14 bases. The CDR3 coding sequence is TGTGCCAGCAGATCCCAGGGACAGCAAGAAGATTACTTC. Translating gives CASRSQGQQEDYF.

This clonotype has a handful of counts. This sequence joins TRBV24-1 and TRBJ1-1, with D unresolved. The CDR3 length is 12 residues. V shed 3 bases and J shed 1 base, with 2 bases lying between them. Germline lookup yields CDR1 KGHDR and CDR2 SFDVKD. The CDR3 DNA follows: TGTGCCACCAGTGATCCGAACACTGAAGCTTTCTTT. Translated: CATSDPNTEAFF.

The CDR3 DNA is TGCGCCAGCAGCTTGGAAGGCGGGGGACAAGAGACCCAGTACTTC. Translating gives CASSLEGGGQETQYF. This chain joins TRBV5-1 and TRBJ2-5; TRBD2 matches at 7 bases. This CDR3 has 15 residues. The V gene end was trimmed by 0 bases and the J gene end by 2 bases; junction bases not matched to a gene: 4. Germline CDR1 and CDR2: SGHRS and YFSETQ.

The rearrangement joins TRBV20-1 to TRBJ1-5; a weak D match, TRBD1 (5 bases). This CDR3 has 15 amino acids. The V end was cut by 2 bases, the J end by 4 bases, with 15 bases between. Germline V gene sequence: CDR1 DFQATT, CDR2 SNEGSKA (reference sequence). Written as DNA, the CDR3 is TGCAGTGCTAGATCTCCGGGACTCGTAAATCAGCCCCAGCATTTT. This encodes CSARSPGLVNQPQHF.

This clonotype appeared many times. The DNA of the CDR3 is TGCAGTGCTAGAGACGACAGTAACACTTACGAGCAGTACGTC. It yields the protein CSARDDSNTYEQYV. The chain joins TRBV20-1 to TRBJ2-7; TRBD1 is a possible D gene (5 bases). Trimming left V 0 bases short and J 4 bases short, with 13 bases between. Germline V gene data show CDR1 as DFQATT and CDR2 as SNEGSKA (reference sequence). The CDR3 has 14 residues.

The sample holds many counts of this clonotype. At one end the junction does not follow the germline gene, possibly because of a read error. V is TRBV2 and J is TRBJ1-2; 7 bases are shared with TRBD1. The CDR3 is made up of 12 amino acids. The germline gives CDR1 SNHLY, CDR2 FYNNEI. As DNA, the CDR3 is TGTGCCAGCAGGCTCCCGGGACAGCTACTATCCTTC. The encoded protein is CASRLPGQLLSF.

Many counts were recorded for this clonotype. The rearrangement links TRBV24-1 to TRBJ2-3; 10 positions agree with TRBD1. The germline CDR1 and CDR2 sequences are KGHDR and SFDVKD. CDR3 length: 16 residues. V shed 4 bases, J shed 2 bases, and the junction held 5 bases outside the gene matches. Here the CDR3 DNA reads TGTGCCACCAGTGACCCGGGACAGGGGCCCACAGATACGCAGTATTTT. Protein sequence: CATSDPGQGPTDTQYF.

Details on this clonotype: A single base separates this from a much larger clone, so it may be a read error. V is TRBV6-5 and J is TRBJ2-1; the D gene could be TRBD1 or TRBD2 (5 bases each). Trimming pared 4 bases from V and 9 bases from J, leaving 10 bases between. Germline V gives CDR1 MNHEY, CDR2 SVGAGI. The CDR3 has 12 residues. CDR3 DNA sequence: TGTGCCAGCAGTTGGGGGAACACTGAGCAGTTCTTC. It yields the protein CASSWGNTEQFF.

This clonotype was counted only a few times. This rearrangement joins TRBV5-8 to TRBJ2-1; D uncertain. Trimming took 4 bases from V and 7 from J, leaving 9 bases between them. The CDR3 has 12 residues. CDR1 and CDR2 from the germline V gene are SGHTS and YDEGEE. CDR3 protein: CASSTTENEQFF. CDR3 sequence (DNA): TGTGCCAGCAGCACGACTGAGAATGAGCAGTTCTTC.

This clonotype has ten or more counts. V is TRBV5-6 and J is TRBJ1-1; D possibly corresponds to TRBD1 (5 bases). V was shortened by 2 bases and J by 0 bases, with 14 bases between the two germline ends. This CDR3 region has 16 residues. CDR1 SGHDT and CDR2 YYEEEE come from the germline V gene. DNA of the CDR3: TGTGCCAGCAGCTTAGAGGCCGGGACGGTGAACACTGAAGCTTTCTTT. This codes for CASSLEAGTVNTEAFF.

This clonotype was seen ten or more times. The chain employs TRBV4-3 and TRBJ2-7, with D possibly TRBD1 on 5 matching bases. The germline gives CDR1 LGHNA, CDR2 YSLEER. The V end lost 0 bases, the J end lost 0 bases, and 15 bases lay between the germline ends. This CDR3 has 17 residues. In nucleotides, the CDR3 is TGCGCCAGCAGCCAAGATTGGGCGGCAGGGATCTCCTACGAGCAGTACTTC. Residues: CASSQDWAAGISYEQYF.

This clonotype appeared many times. The chain joins TRBV5-6 to TRBJ2-1; 9 nucleotides align to TRBD1. Per germline, CDR1 SGHDT and CDR2 YYEEEE. This CDR3 spans 15 amino acids. Trimming at V came to 4 bases and at J to 6 bases, leaving 8 bases not matched to a gene. The CDR3 DNA follows: TGTGCCAGCAGCCAGGACAGGGGATTTTTCAATGAGCAGTTCTTC. Translated, it gives CASSQDRGFFNEQFF.

This clonotype was recorded many times. This rearrangement joins TRBV5-1 to TRBJ2-1, with 9 nucleotides matching TRBD2. Looked up from germline, CDR1 is SGHRS and CDR2 is YFSETQ. CDR3 length equals 15 residues. After removal of 6 bases from V and 9 bases from J, the junction contained 13 bases not matched to a gene. The CDR3 bases are TGCGCCAGCACCATCCCCGGCGGGGGGGCAGTTGAGCAGTTCTTC. It is translated as CASTIPGGGAVEQFF.

The chain joins TRBV4-3 to TRBJ1-1, with D possibly TRBD1 on 6 matching bases. The CDR3 is made up of 16 amino acids. Germline V lookup: CDR1 LGHNA, CDR2 YSLEER. Trimming pared 0 bases from V and 4 bases from J, leaving 15 bases between. DNA of the CDR3: TGCGCCAGCAGCCAAGAGCGATGGGGGCAAAGCACTGAAGCTTTCTTT. Its protein product is CASSQERWGQSTEAFF.